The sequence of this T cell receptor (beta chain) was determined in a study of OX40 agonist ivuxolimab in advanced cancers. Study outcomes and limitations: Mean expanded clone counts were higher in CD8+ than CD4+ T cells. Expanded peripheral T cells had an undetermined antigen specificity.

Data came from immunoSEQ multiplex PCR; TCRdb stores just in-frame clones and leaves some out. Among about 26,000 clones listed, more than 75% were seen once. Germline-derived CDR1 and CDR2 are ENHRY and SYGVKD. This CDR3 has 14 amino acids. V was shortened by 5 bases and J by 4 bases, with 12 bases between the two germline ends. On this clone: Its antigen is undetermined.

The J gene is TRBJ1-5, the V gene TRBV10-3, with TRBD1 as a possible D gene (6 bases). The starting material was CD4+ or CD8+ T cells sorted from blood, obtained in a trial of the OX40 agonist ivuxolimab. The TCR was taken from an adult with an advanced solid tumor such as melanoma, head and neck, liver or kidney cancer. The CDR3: CAISNGQMNQPQHF. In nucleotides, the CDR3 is TGTGCCATCAGTAACGGACAGATGAATCAGCCCCAGCATTTT.